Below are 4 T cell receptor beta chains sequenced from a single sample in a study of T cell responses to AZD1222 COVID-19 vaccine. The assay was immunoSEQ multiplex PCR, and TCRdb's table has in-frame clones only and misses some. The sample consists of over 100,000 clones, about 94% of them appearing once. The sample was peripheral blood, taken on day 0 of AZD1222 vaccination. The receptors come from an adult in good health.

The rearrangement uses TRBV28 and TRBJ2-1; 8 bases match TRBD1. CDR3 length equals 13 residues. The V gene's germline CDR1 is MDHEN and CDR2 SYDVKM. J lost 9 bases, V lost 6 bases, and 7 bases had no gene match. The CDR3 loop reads CASRAGGLGEQFF. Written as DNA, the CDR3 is TGTGCCAGCAGGGCAGGGGGCTTAGGTGAGCAGTTCTTC.

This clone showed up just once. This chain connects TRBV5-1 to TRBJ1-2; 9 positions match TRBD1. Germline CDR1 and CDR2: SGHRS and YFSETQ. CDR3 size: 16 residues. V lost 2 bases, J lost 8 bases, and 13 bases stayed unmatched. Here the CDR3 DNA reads TGCGCCAGCAGCTTTGGTGCCCAGGGACAGGGTGGAGGCTACACCTTC. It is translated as CASSFGAQGQGGGYTF.

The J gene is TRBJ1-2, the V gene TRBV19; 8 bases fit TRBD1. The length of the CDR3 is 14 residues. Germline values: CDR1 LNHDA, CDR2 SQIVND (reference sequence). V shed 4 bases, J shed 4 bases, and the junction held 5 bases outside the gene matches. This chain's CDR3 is CASSKAGGSYGYTF. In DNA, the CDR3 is TGTGCCAGTAGTAAGGCAGGGGGCTCCTATGGCTACACCTTC.

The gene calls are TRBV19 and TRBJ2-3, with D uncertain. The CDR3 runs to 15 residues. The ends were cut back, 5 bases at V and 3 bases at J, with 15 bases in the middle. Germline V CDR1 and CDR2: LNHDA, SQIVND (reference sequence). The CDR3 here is CASSPGRAQTDTQYF. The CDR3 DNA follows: TGTGCCAGTAGTCCGGGCCGGGCTCAGACAGATACGCAGTATTTT.